The entry below gives a single TCR beta chain sequence along with its context. Its antigen is still unknown. This sample is part of a study of cytomegalovirus exposure and HLA in healthy donors. PCR amplification relied on 60 Vbeta primers (plus 13 Jbeta primers). Assay used: immunoSEQ multiplex PCR; TCRdb lists only in-frame clones, some missing. The table records about 150,000 clones, more than 70% of them present only once. CDR1 is SGDLS, CDR2 YYNGEE, per germline. The CDR3 totals 15 residues. The V end lost 4 bases, the J end lost 1 base, and 11 bases lay between the germline ends. Whole-study results and caveats: Cytomegalovirus-associated TCR beta chains were listed, numbering some 170. An analysis done earlier found most TCR beta V segments productive about 90% or about 30% of the time. Later work found most CMV-associated TCR beta chains apparently HLA-restricted. An apparent linkage of common viral pathogens to several of the most significant clusters emerged in a later analysis.

The chain carries TRBV9 and TRBJ2-2; maybe TRBD1 (6 bases). This receptor was identified in a woman aged 40 to 55 in good health and CMV-seropositive. Source material: PBMCs. The CDR3 reads CASSPGTLNTGELFF. The CDR3, as DNA: TGTGCCAGCAGCCCCGGGACACTGAACACCGGGGAGCTGTTTTTT. Full variable domain (remainder filled in from reference TRBV9 and TRBJ2-2): DSGVTQTPKHLITATGQRVTLRCSPRSGDLSVYWYQQSLDQGLQFLIQYYNGEERAKGNILERFSAQQFPDLHSELNLSSLELGDSALYFCASSPGTLNTGELFFGEGSRLTVL.